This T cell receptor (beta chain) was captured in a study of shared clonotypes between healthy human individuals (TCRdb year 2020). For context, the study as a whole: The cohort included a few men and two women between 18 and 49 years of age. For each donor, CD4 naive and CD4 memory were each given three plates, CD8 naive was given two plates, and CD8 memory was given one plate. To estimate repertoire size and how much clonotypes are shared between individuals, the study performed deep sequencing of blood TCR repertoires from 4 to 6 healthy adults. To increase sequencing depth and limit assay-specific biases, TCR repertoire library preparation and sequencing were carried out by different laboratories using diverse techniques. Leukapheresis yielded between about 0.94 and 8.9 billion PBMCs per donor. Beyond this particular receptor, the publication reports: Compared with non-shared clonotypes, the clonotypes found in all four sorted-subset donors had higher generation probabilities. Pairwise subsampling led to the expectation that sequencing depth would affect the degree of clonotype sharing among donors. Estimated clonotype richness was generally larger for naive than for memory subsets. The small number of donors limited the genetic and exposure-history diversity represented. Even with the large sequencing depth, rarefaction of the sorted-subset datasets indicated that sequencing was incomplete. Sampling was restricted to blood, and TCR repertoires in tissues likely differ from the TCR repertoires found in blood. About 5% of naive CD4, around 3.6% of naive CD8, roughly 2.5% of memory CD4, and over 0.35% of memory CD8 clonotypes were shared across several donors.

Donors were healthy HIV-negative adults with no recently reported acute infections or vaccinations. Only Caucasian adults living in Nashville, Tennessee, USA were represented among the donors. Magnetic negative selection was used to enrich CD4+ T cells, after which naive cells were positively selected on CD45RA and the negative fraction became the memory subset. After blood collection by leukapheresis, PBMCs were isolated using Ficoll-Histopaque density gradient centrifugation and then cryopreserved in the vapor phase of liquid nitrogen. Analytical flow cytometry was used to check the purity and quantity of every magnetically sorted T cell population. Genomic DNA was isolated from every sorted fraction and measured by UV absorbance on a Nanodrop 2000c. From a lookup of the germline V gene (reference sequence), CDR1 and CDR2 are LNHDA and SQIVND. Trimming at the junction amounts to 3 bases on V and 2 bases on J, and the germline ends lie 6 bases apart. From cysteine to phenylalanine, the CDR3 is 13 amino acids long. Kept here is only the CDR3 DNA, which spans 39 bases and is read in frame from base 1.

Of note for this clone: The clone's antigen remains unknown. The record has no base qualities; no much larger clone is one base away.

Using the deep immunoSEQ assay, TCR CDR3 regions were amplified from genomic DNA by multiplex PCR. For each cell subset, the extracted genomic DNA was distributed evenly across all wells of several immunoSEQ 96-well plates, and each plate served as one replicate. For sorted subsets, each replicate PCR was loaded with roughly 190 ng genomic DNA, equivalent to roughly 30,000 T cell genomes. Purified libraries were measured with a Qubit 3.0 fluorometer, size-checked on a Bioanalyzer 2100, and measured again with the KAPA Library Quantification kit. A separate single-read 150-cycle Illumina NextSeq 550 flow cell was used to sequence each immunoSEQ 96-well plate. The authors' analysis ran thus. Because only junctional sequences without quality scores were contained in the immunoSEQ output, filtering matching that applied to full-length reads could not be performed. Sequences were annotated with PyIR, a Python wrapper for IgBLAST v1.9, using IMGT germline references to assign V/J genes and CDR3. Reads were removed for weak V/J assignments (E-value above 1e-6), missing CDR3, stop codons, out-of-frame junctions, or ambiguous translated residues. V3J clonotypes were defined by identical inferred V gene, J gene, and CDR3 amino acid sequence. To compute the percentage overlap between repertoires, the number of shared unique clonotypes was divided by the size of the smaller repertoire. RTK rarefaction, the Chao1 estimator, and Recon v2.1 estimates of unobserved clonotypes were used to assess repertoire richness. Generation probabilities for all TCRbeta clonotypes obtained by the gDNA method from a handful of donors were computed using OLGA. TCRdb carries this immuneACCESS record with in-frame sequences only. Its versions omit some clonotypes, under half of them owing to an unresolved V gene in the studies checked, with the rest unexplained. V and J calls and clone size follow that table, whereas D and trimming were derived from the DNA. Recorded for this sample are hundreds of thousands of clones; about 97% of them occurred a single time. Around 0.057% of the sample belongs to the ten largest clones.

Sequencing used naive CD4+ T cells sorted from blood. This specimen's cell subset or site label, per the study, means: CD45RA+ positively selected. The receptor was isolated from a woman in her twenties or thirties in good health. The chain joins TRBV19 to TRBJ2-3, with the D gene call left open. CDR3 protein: CASSMAATDTQYF. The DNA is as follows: TGTGCCAGTAGTATGGCCGCCACAGATACGCAGTATTTT.